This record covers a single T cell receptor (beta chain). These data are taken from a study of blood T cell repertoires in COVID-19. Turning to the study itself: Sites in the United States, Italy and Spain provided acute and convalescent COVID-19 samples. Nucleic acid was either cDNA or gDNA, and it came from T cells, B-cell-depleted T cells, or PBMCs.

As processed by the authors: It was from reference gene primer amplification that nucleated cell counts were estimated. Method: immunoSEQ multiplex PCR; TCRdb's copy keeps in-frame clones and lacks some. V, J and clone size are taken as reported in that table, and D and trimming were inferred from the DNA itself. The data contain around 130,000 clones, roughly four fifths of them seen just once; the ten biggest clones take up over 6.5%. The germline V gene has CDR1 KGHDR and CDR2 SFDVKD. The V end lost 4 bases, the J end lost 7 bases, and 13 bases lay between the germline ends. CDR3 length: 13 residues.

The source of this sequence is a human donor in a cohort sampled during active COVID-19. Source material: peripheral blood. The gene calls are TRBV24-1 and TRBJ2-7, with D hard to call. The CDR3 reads CATSDGSALEQYF. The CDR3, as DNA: TGTGCCACCAGTGACGGGTCTGCGCTTGAGCAGTACTTC.